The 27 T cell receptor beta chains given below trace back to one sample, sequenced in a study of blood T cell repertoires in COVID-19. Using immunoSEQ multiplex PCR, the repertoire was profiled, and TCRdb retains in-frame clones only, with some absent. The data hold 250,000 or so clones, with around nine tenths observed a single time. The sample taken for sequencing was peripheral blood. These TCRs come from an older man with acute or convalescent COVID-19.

CDR3 in amino acids: CASTQGESYEQYF. The CDR3 DNA reads as TGTGCCAGCACCCAGGGGGAATCCTACGAGCAGTACTTC. This rearrangement joins TRBV7-9 to TRBJ2-7, with TRBD1 identical over 7 bases. Germline CDR1 is SEHNR and CDR2 is FQNEAQ (reference sequence). The ends lost 7 bases at V and 1 base at J; junction bases unmatched: 4. The CDR3 length is 13 residues.

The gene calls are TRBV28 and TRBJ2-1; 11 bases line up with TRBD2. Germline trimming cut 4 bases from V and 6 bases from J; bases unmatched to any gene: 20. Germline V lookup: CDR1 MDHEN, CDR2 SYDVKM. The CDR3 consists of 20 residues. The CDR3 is CASSSRFLGSGRAPGNEQFF. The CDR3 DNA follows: TGTGCCAGCAGTTCACGATTCTTGGGTAGCGGGAGGGCCCCGGGCAATGAGCAGTTCTTC.

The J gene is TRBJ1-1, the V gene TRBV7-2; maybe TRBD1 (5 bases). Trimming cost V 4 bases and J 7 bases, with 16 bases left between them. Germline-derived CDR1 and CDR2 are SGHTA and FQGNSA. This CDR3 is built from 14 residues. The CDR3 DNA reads TGTGCCAGCAGCTCGCGGGGGGGGAGGATTGAAGCTTTCTTT. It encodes CASSSRGGRIEAFF.

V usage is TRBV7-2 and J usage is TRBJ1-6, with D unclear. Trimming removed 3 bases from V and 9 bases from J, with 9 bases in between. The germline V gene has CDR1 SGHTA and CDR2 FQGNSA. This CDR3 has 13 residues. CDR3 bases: TGTGCCAGCAGCTTGGCTGGGAGTTCACCCCTCCACTTT. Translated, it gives CASSLAGSSPLHF. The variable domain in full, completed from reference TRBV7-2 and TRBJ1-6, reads GAGVSQSPSNKVTEKGKDVELRCDPISGHTALYWYRQSLGQGLEFLIYFQGNSAPDKSGLPSDRFSAERTGGSVSTLTIQRTQQEDSAVYLCASSLAGSSPLHFGNGTRLTVT.

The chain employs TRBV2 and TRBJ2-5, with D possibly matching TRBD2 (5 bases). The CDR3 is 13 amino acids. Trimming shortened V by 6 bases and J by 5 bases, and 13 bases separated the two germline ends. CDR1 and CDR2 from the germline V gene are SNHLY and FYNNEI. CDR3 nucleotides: TGTGCCAGCAGAGTTACTAGGTTGGAGACCCAGTACTTC. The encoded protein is CASRVTRLETQYF.

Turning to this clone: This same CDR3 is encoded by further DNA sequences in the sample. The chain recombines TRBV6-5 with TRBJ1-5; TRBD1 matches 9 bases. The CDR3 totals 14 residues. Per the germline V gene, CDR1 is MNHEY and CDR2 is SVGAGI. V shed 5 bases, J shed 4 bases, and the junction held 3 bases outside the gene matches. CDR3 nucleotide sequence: TGTGCCAGCAGTCTGGACAGGGGTAATCAGCCCCAGCATTTT. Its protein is CASSLDRGNQPQHF.

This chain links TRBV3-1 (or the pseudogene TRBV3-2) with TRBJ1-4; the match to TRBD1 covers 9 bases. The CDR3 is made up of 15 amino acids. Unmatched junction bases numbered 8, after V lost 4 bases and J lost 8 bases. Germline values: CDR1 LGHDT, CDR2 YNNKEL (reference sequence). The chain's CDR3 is CASSPEDRGFEKLFF. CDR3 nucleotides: TGTGCCAGCAGCCCCGAGGACAGGGGATTCGAAAAACTGTTTTTT.

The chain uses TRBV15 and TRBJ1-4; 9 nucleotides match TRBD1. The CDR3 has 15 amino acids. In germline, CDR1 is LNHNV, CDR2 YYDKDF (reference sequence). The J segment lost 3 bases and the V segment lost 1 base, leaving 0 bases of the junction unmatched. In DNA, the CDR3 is TGTGCCACCAGCAGAGGACAGGGGGCTAATGAAAAACTGTTTTTT. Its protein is CATSRGQGANEKLFF.

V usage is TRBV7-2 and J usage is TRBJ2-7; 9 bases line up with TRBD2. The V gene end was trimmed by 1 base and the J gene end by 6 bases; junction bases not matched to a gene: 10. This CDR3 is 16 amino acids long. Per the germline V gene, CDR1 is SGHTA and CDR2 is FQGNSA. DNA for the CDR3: TGTGCCAGCAGCTTAGTGACCCCGCGCGGGGGGGTCGAGCAGTACTTC. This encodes CASSLVTPRGGVEQYF.

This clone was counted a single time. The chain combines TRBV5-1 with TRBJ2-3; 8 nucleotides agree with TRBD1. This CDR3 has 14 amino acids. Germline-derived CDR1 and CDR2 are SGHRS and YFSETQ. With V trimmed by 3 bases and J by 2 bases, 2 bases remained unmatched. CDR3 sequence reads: CASSSGQDTDTQYF. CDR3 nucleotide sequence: TGCGCCAGCAGCTCGGGACAGGACACAGATACGCAGTATTTT.

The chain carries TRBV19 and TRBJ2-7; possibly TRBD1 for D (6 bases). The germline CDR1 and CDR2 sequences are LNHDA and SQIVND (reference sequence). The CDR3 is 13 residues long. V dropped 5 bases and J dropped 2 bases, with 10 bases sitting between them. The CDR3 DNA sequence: TGTGCCAGTAGTCCCCGGACAGCCTACGAGCAGTACTTC. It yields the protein CASSPRTAYEQYF.

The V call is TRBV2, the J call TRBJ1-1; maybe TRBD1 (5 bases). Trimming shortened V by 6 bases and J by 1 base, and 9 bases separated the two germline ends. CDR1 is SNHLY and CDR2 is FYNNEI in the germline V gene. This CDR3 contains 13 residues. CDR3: CASSRGENTEAFF. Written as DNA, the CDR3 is TGTGCCAGCAGCCGGGGGGAGAACACTGAAGCTTTCTTT.

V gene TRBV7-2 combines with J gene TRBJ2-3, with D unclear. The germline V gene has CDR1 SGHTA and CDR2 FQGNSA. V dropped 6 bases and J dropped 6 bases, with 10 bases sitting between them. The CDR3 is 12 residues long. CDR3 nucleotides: TGTGCCAGCAGGTCAGGAAAGGATACGCAGTATTTT. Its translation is CASRSGKDTQYF. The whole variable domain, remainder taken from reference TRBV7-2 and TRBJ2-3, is GAGVSQSPSNKVTEKGKDVELRCDPISGHTALYWYRQSLGQGLEFLIYFQGNSAPDKSGLPSDRFSAERTGGSVSTLTIQRTQQEDSAVYLCASRSGKDTQYFGPGTRLTVL.

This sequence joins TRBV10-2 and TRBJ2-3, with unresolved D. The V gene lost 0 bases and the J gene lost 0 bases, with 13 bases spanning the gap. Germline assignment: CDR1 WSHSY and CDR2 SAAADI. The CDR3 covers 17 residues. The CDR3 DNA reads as TGCGCCAGCAGTGAGTCAAGAGCTTCGGTTAGCACAGATACGCAGTATTTT. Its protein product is CASSESRASVSTDTQYF.

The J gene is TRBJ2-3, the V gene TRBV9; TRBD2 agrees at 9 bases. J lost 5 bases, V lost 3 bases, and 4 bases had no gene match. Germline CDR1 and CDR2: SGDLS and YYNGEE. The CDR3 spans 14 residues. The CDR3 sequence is CASSASGARDTQYF. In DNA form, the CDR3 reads TGTGCCAGCAGCGCTAGCGGGGCACGAGATACGCAGTATTTT. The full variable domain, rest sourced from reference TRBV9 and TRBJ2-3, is DSGVTQTPKHLITATGQRVTLRCSPRSGDLSVYWYQQSLDQGLQFLIQYYNGEERAKGNILERFSAQQFPDLHSELNLSSLELGDSALYFCASSASGARDTQYFGPGTRLTVL.

The CDR3: CASTRDRGANYGYTF. CDR3 coding DNA: TGTGCCAGCACCAGAGACCGAGGTGCTAACTATGGCTACACCTTC. The chain uses TRBV7-9 and TRBJ1-2; unclear D gene. CDR1 is SEHNR and CDR2 is FQNEAQ in the germline V gene (reference sequence). Between the trimmed V and J ends, which lost 7 bases and 0 bases, there was a span of 15 bases. The CDR3 spans 15 residues.

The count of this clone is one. In DNA form, the CDR3 reads TGTGCCAGCAGAGGACAGGTTAGCACAGATACGCAGTATTTT. It codes for CASRGQVSTDTQYF. The chain couples TRBV2 to TRBJ2-3, with 7 bases that match TRBD1. With 6 bases clipped from V and 0 bases from J, the junction kept 3 bases outside the gene matches. CDR3 length: 14 residues. In germline, CDR1 is SNHLY, CDR2 FYNNEI.

In DNA form, the CDR3 reads TGCGCCAGCAGCTACGTGGGGACTGGCTACAATGAGCAGTTCTTC. Translated, it gives CASSYVGTGYNEQFF. The chain uses TRBV5-1 and TRBJ2-1, with D possibly TRBD2 on 6 matching bases. Germline loops: CDR1 SGHRS, CDR2 YFSETQ. V was trimmed by 3 bases and J by 3 bases, leaving 13 bases between them. The CDR3 is 15 residues long. Full variable domain (remainder filled in from reference TRBV5-1 and TRBJ2-1): KAGVTQTPRYLIKTRGQQVTLSCSPISGHRSVSWYQQTPGQGLQFLFEYFSETQRNKGNFPGRFSGRQFSNSRSEMNVSTLELGDSALYLCASSYVGTGYNEQFFGPGTRLTVL.

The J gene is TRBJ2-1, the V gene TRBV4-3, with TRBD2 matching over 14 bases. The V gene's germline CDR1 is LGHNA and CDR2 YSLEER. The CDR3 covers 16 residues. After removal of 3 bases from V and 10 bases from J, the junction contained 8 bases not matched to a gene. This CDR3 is CASSQGLAGVVWEQFF. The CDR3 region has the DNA TGCGCCAGCAGCCAGGGACTAGCGGGAGTAGTATGGGAGCAGTTCTTC.

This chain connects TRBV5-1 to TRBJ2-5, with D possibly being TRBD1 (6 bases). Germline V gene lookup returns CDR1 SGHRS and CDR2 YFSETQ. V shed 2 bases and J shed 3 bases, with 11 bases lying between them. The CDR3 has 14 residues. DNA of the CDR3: TGCGCCAGCAGCTTTGACAGGCTAAAAGAGACCCAGTACTTC. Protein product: CASSFDRLKETQYF.

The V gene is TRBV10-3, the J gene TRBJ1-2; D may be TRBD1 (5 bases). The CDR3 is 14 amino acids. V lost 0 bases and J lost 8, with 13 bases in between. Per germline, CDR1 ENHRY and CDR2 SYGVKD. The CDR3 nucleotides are TGTGCCATCAGTGAGTCCGGGGACTCTAGGGGCTACACCTTC. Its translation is CAISESGDSRGYTF.

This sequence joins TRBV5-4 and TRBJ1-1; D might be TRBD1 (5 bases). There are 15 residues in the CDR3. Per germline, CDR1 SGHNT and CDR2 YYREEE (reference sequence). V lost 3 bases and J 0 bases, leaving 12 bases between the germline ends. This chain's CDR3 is CASSWRGELNTEAFF. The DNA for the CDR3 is TGTGCCAGCAGCTGGCGGGGGGAACTGAACACTGAAGCTTTCTTT. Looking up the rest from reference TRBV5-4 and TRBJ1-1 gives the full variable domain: ETGVTQSPTHLIKTRGQQVTLRCSSQSGHNTVSWYQQALGQGPQFIFQYYREEENGRGNFPPRFSGLQFPNYSSELNVNALELDDSALYLCASSWRGELNTEAFFGQGTRLTVV.

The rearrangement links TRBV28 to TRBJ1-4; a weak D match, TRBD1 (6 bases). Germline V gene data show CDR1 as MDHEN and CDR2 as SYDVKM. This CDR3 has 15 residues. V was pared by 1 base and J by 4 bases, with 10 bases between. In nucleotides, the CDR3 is TGTGCCAGCAGTTTATCAGGGGCCGGTAATGAAAAACTGTTTTTT. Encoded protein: CASSLSGAGNEKLFF. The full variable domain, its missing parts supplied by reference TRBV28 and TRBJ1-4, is DVKVTQSSRYLVKRTGEKVFLECVQDMDHENMFWYRQDPGLGLRLIYFSYDVKMKEKGDIPEGYSVSREKKERFSLILESASTNQTSMYLCASSLSGAGNEKLFFGSGTQLSVL.

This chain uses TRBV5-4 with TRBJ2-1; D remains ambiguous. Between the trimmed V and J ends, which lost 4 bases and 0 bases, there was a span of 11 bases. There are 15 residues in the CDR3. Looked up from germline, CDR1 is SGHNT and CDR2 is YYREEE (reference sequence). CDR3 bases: TGTGCCAGCAGCCTGGACCCGAGCTCCTACAATGAGCAGTTCTTC. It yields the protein CASSLDPSSYNEQFF. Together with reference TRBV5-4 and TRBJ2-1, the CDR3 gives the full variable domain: ETGVTQSPTHLIKTRGQQVTLRCSSQSGHNTVSWYQQALGQGPQFIFQYYREEENGRGNFPPRFSGLQFPNYSSELNVNALELDDSALYLCASSLDPSSYNEQFFGPGTRLTVL.

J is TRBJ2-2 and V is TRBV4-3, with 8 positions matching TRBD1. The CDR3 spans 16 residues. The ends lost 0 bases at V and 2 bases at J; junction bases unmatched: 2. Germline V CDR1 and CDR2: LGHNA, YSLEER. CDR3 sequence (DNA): TGCGCCAGCAGCCAAGATTCAGGGGGCAACACCGGGGAGCTGTTTTTT. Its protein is CASSQDSGGNTGELFF.

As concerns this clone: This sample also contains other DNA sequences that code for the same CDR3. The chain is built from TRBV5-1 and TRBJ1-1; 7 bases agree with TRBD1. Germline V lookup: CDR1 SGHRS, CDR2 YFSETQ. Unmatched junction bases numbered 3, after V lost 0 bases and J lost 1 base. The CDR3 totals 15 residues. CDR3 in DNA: TGCGCCAGCAGCTTGGTGACAGGGACGAACACTGAAGCTTTCTTT. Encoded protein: CASSLVTGTNTEAFF.

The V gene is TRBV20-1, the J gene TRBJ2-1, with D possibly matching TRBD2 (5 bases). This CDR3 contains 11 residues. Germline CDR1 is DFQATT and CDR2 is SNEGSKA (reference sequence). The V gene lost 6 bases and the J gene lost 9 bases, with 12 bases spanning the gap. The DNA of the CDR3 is TGCAGTGCGAGGCGGGCGGGTGAGCAGTTCTTC. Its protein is CSARRAGEQFF.